This TCR beta chain was recorded in a study of blood T cell repertoires in COVID-19. Study-level background: Specimens from acute and convalescent COVID-19 originated in the United States, Italy and Spain. T cells, B-cell-depleted T cells, or PBMCs provided the cDNA or gDNA that served as material.

This clone was observed once. Study processing details: Estimation of nucleated cell counts relied on the amplification of reference gene primers. Repertoires were generated with immunoSEQ multiplex PCR, while TCRdb's copy carries only in-frame clones and drops some. That table supplies the V and J calls and clone size; D and trimming were determined from the DNA. The sample carries some 96,000 clones, roughly nine tenths recorded once. The germline gives CDR1 SGHRS, CDR2 YFSETQ. CDR3 length equals 15 residues. With V trimmed by 4 bases and J by 4 bases, 6 bases remained unmatched. The receptor's source is a man in his forties or fifties with active COVID-19. J is TRBJ2-2 and V is TRBV5-1; 8 bases are shared with TRBD2. Sequencing was carried out using peripheral blood. For the CDR3, the DNA is TGCGCCAGCAGCCGGGAGGGGATTAGCACCGGGGAGCTGTTTTTT. This encodes CASSREGISTGELFF.